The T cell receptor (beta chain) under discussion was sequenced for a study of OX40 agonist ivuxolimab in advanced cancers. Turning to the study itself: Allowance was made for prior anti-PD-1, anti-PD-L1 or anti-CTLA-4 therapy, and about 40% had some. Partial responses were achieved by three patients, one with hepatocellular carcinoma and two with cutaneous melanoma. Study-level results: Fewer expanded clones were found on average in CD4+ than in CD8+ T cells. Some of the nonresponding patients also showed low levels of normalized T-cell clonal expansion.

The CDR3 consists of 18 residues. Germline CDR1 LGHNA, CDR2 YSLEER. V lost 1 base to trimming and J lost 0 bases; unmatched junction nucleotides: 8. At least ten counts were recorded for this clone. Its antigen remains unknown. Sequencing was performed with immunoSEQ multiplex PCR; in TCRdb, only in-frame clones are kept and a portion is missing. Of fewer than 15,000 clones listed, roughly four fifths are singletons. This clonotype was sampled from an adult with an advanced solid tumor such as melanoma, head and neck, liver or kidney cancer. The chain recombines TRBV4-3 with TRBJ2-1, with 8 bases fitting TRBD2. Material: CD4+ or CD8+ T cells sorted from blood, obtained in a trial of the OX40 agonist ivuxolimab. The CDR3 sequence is CASSQGTALAGSYNEQFF. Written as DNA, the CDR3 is TGCGCCAGCAGCCAAGGGACGGCCCTAGCGGGCTCCTACAATGAGCAGTTCTTC.